The clone carrying this T cell receptor (beta chain) was counted many times. Antigen unknown. This entry belongs to a study of CD8 T cells in ankylosing spondylitis. Notes on the study in general: Blood from ankylosing spondylitis patients appeared to carry a characteristic roughly 8-variant TCR beta motif.

Using quantitative 5'-RACE with molecular barcodes, the authors made TCR beta libraries. TCRdb fed the 5' RACE reads into MiXCR, producing one record per CDR3 protein. There are approximately 550,000 distinct CDR3 sequences in the sample; about 13% occur only once, and around 6.8% lies in the top ten. J gave up 6 bases and V 1 base, and 7 bases lay outside the gene matches. Germline V lookup: CDR1 KGHDR, CDR2 SFDVKD. The CDR3 is made up of 16 amino acids. This chain connects TRBV24-1 to TRBJ2-7, with 11 positions matching TRBD2. Sequenced input: blood, either unsorted or a sorted T cell fraction (not recorded which). This receptor was taken from a male donor with ankylosing spondylitis. CDR3: CATSDFATSGRIEQYF. In DNA form, the CDR3 reads TGTGCCACCAGTGATTTTGCCACTAGCGGGAGAATCGAGCAGTACTTC.